A single sample gave rise to the 3 T cell receptor beta chains below, sequenced in a study of blood T cell repertoires in COVID-19. The table came from immunoSEQ multiplex PCR; TCRdb's copy has only in-frame clones and leaves some out. Seen here are 160,000 or so clones, around 89% observed once, and the top ten hold 2.5% to 3.5%. Material: peripheral blood. The receptors originated from a man in his fifties or sixties with acute or convalescent COVID-19.

The chain carries TRBV19 and TRBJ1-5; weak D call: TRBD1 (5 bases). Trimming took off 0 bases at V and 0 bases at J, with 9 bases between the two ends. Germline V gene sequence: CDR1 LNHDA, CDR2 SQIVND (reference sequence). This CDR3 comprises 16 residues. CDR3 in DNA: TGTGCCAGTAGTATAGAACACGACAGTAGCAATCAGCCCCAGCATTTT. It specifies CASSIEHDSSNQPQHF.

The V call is TRBV10-3, the J call TRBJ1-2, with D uncertain. CDR1 is ENHRY and CDR2 is SYGVKD in the germline V gene. V shed 6 bases and J shed 4 bases, with 15 bases lying between them. CDR3 length: 14 residues. This CDR3 is CAISETSLGYGYTF. The CDR3 DNA sequence: TGTGCCATCAGCGAGACATCCCTAGGCTATGGCTACACCTTC.

In this sample, this clone turned up many times. This chain joins TRBV14 and TRBJ1-2, with D perhaps matching TRBD1 (6 bases). CDR1 is SGHDN and CDR2 is FVKESK in the germline V gene. This CDR3 region has 14 residues. Trimming removed 2 bases at V and 7 bases at J, with 14 bases between. CDR3 residues: CASSQNREKGGYTF. DNA for the CDR3: TGTGCCAGCAGCCAAAACAGGGAGAAAGGTGGCTACACCTTC.